One and the same sample provided the 12 T cell receptor beta chains below, sequenced in a study of blood T cell repertoires in COVID-19. Method: immunoSEQ multiplex PCR; TCRdb's copy keeps in-frame clones and lacks some. The sample carries fewer than 250,000 clones, 85% to 90% recorded once. Source material: PBMCs or T cells enriched from blood (not recorded which). These receptors came from a man aged 25 to 40 who had been exposed to COVID-19.

This chain links TRBV18 with TRBJ2-5; 7 bases map to TRBD1. The CDR3 sequence is 14 residues long. With V trimmed by 3 bases and J by 2 bases, 3 bases remained unmatched. The germline V gene has CDR1 KGHSH and CDR2 LQKENI. Here the CDR3 reads CASSPTGIQETQYF. The CDR3 bases are TGTGCCAGCTCACCGACAGGGATTCAAGAGACCCAGTACTTC.

This clone appeared a single time. The chain employs TRBV19 and TRBJ1-5; D not certain. This CDR3 is built from 13 residues. V gave up 10 bases and J gave up 1 base, with 11 bases separating them. Per germline, CDR1 LNHDA and CDR2 SQIVND (reference sequence). The CDR3 nucleotides are TGTGCCACTAGCGCGGGCAGCAATCAGCCCCAGCATTTT. This encodes CATSAGSNQPQHF.

The rearrangement uses TRBV19 and TRBJ2-5; 8 nucleotides match TRBD2. V lost 5 bases, J lost 7 bases, and 9 bases stayed unmatched. The CDR3 loop spans 14 amino acids. Germline V lookup: CDR1 LNHDA, CDR2 SQIVND (reference sequence). DNA for the CDR3: TGTGCCAGTAGTCTCGGACTAGCCCCGCGGACCCAGTACTTC. Protein sequence: CASSLGLAPRTQYF.

The chain is built from TRBV7-9 and TRBJ2-2, with 7 nucleotides matching TRBD1. CDR1 and CDR2 (germline): SEHNR, FQNEAQ (reference sequence). The CDR3 loop spans 16 amino acids. With 5 bases clipped from V and 4 bases from J, the junction kept 10 bases outside the gene matches. CDR3 DNA: TGTGCCAGCAGCATAAACCCGGGACAGTCCACCGGGGAGCTGTTTTTT. This gives the protein CASSINPGQSTGELFF.

J is TRBJ1-3 and V is TRBV30; D remains ambiguous. Germline-derived CDR1 and CDR2 are GTSNPN and SVGIG (reference sequence). The CDR3 contains 15 residues. V dropped 3 bases and J dropped 4 bases, with 16 bases sitting between them. CDR3 protein: CAWSVDSSPGNTIYF. The CDR3 DNA reads TGTGCCTGGAGCGTCGACTCAAGCCCAGGAAACACCATATATTTT.

The chain carries TRBV6-5 and TRBJ2-1; a possible D gene is TRBD2 (5 bases). Germline-derived CDR1 and CDR2 are MNHEY and SVGAGI. The V end lost 6 bases, the J end lost 8 bases, and 20 bases lay between the germline ends. There are 15 residues in the CDR3. The CDR3: CASRTTGIFIDEQFF. CDR3 DNA sequence: TGTGCCAGCAGGACTACCGGAATTTTTATCGATGAGCAGTTCTTC.

The chain uses TRBV12-3 or TRBV12-4 and TRBJ1-2; D not resolved. CDR3 length: 13 residues. V was pared by 5 bases and J by 8 bases, with 15 bases between. Here the CDR3 reads CASSPEKVGGYTF. The CDR3 DNA is TGTGCCAGCAGTCCCGAAAAGGTGGGCGGCTACACCTTC.

The V and J genes are TRBV13 and TRBJ2-7; TRBD1 matches 8 bases. Germline lookup yields CDR1 PRHDT and CDR2 FYEKMQ (reference sequence). V shed 0 bases and J 1 base; nucleotides not matched to a gene: 5. The CDR3 runs 16 residues. CDR3 DNA sequence: TGTGCCAGCAGCTTAGGCCTAGGACAGGGTTCCTACGAGCAGTACTTC. It specifies CASSLGLGQGSYEQYF.

The chain uses TRBV4-1 and TRBJ1-5; 9 bases agree with TRBD1. This CDR3 region has 17 residues. Germline CDR1 is MGHRA and CDR2 is YSYEKL. Trimming at V came to 0 bases and at J to 0 bases, leaving 3 bases not matched to a gene. The CDR3 spells CASSQETGGYSNQPQHF. CDR3 bases: TGCGCCAGCAGCCAAGAGACAGGGGGTTATAGCAATCAGCCCCAGCATTTT.

The chain has TRBV15 and TRBJ2-5, with TRBD2 matching 10 bases. J lost 7 bases, V lost 0 bases, and 2 bases had no gene match. The germline CDR1 and CDR2 sequences are LNHNV and YYDKDF (reference sequence). The CDR3 runs to 14 residues. The CDR3 region is CATSRDLAGVTQYF. The DNA for the CDR3 is TGTGCCACCAGCAGAGATCTAGCGGGGGTGACCCAGTACTTC. The entire variable domain, with the rest obtained from reference TRBV15 and TRBJ2-5, is as follows: DAMVIQNPRYQVTQFGKPVTLSCSQTLNHNVMYWYQQKSSQAPKLLFHYYDKDFNNEADTPDNFQSRRPNTSFCFLDIRSPGLGDTAMYLCATSRDLAGVTQYFGPGTRLLVL.

The count of this clone is one. The rearrangement uses TRBV24-1 and TRBJ2-3, with 9 bases aligning to TRBD1. J lost 5 bases, V lost 3 bases, and 2 bases had no gene match. The CDR3 is 14 residues long. Germline V CDR1 and CDR2: KGHDR, SFDVKD. The CDR3 DNA reads TGTGCCACCAGTGATGGGACAGGGATAGATACGCAGTATTTT. Its protein product is CATSDGTGIDTQYF.

V and J are TRBV7-3 and TRBJ1-5; 7 bases line up with TRBD1. This CDR3 is 13 amino acids long. Germline V gives CDR1 SGHTA, CDR2 FQGTGA. Unmatched junction bases numbered 2, after V lost 5 bases and J lost 4 bases. CDR3 protein: CASSPGQNQPQHF. CDR3 nucleotides: TGTGCCAGCAGCCCGGGACAGAATCAGCCCCAGCATTTT.